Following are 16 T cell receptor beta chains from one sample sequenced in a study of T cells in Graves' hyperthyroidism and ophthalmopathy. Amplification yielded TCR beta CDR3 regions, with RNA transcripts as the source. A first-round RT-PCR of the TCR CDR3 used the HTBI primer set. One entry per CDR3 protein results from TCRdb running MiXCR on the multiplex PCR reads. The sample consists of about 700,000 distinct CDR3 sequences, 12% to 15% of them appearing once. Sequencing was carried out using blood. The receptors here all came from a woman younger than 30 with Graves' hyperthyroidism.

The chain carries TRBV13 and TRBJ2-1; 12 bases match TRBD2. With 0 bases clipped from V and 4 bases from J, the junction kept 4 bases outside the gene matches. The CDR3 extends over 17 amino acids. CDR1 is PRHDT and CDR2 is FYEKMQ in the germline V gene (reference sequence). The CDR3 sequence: CASSLGPGLAGYNEQFF. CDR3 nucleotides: TGTGCCAGCAGCTTAGGTCCGGGACTAGCGGGTTACAATGAGCAGTTCTTC.

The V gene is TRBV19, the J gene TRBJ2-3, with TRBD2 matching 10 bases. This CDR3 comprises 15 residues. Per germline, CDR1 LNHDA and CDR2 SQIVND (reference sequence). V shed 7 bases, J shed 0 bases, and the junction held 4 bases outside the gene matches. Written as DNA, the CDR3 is TGTGCCAGTACTAGCGGGAGTCCTAGCACAGATACGCAGTATTTT. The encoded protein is CASTSGSPSTDTQYF.

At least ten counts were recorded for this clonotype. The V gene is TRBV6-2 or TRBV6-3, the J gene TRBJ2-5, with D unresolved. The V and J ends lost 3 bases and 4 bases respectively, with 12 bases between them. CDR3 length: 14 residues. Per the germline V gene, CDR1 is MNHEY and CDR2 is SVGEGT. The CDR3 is CASSYSAALETQYF. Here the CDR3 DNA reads TGTGCCAGCAGTTATTCCGCGGCATTAGAGACCCAGTACTTC.

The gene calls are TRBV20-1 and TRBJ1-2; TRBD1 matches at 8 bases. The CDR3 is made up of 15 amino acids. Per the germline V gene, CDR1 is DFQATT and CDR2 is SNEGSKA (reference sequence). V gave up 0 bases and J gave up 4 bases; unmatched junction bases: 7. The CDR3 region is CSARDFRTGSYGYTF. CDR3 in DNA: TGCAGTGCTAGAGATTTTCGGACAGGGAGCTATGGCTACACCTTC.

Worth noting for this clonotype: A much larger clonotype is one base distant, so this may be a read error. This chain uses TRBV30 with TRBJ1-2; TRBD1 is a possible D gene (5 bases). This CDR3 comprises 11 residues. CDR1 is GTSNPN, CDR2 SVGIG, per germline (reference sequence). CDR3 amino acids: CTWSKGTGYTF. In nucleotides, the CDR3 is TGTACCTGGAGTAAAGGGACCGGCTACACCTTC.

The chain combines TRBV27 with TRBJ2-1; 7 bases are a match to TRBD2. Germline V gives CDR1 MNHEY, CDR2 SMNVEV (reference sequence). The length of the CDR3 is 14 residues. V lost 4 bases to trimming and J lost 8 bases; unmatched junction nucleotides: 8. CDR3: CASSWAGDTYEQFF. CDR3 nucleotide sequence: TGTGCCAGCAGTTGGGCGGGAGATACGTATGAGCAGTTCTTC.

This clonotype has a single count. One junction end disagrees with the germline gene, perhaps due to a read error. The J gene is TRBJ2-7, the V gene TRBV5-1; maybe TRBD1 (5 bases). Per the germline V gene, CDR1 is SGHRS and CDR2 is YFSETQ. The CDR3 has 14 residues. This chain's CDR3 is CASSLRREVYEQYF. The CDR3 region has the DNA TGTGCCAGCAGCTTACGCAGGGAAGTCTACGAGCAGTACTTC.

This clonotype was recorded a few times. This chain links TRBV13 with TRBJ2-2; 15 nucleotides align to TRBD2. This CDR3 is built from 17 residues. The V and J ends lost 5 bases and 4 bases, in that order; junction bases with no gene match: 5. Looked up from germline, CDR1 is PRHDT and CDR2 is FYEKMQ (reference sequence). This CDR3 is CASSTGLAGGATGELFF. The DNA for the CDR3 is TGTGCCAGCAGCACCGGACTAGCGGGAGGGGCCACCGGGGAGCTGTTTTTT.

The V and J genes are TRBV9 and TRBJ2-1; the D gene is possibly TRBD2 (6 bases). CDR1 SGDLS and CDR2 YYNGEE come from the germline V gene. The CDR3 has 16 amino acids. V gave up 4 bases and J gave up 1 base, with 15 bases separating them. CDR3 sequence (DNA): TGTGCCAGCAGCCCACTTGGAGGGAAGTCCTACAATGAGCAGTTCTTC. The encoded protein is CASSPLGGKSYNEQFF.

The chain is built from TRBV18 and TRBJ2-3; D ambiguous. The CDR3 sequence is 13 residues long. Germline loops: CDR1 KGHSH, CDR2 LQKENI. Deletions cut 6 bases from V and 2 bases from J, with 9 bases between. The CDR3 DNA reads TGTGCCAGCTCTGCAGCACCCACAGATACGCAGTATTTT. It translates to CASSAAPTDTQYF. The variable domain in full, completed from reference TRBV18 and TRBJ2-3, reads NAGVMQNPRHLVRRRGQEARLRCSPMKGHSHVYWYRQLPEEGLKFMVYLQKENIIDESGMPKERFSAEFPKEGPSILRIQQVVRGDSAAYFCASSAAPTDTQYFGPGTRLTVL.

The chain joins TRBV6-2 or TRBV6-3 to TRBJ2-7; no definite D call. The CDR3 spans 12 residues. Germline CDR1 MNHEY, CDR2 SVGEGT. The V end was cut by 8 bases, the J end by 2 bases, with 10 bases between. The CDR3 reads CASLGSPYEQYF. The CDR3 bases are TGTGCCAGCTTGGGCTCCCCCTACGAGCAGTACTTC.

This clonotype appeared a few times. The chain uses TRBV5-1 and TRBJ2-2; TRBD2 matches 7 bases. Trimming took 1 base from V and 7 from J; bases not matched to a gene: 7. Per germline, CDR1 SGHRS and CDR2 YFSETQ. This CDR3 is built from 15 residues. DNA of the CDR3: TGCGCCAGCAGCTTGTCTGCGGGAGAGGACGGGGAGCTGTTTTTT. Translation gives CASSLSAGEDGELFF.

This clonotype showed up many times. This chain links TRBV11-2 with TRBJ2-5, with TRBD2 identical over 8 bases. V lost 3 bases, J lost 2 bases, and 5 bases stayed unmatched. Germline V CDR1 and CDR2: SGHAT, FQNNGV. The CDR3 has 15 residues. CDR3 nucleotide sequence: TGTGCCAGCAGCTTCAATAGCGGGACGCAAGAGACCCAGTACTTC. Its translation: CASSFNSGTQETQYF.

For the CDR3, the DNA is TGTGCCACCAGTGATCCACGACAGGGACAGCAGCCCCAGCATTTT. It is translated as CATSDPRQGQQPQHF. The chain has TRBV24-1 and TRBJ1-5, with 7 bases lining up with TRBD1. Looked up from germline, CDR1 is KGHDR and CDR2 is SFDVKD. The CDR3 contains 15 residues. Trimming cost V 3 bases and J 7 bases; bases outside gene matches: 8.

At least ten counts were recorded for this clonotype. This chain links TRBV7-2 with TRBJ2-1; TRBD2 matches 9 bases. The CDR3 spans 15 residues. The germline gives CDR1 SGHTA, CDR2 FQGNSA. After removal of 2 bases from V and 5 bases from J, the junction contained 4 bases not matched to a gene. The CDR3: CASSLYLAGNNEQFF. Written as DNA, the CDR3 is TGTGCCAGCAGCTTATACCTAGCGGGGAACAATGAGCAGTTCTTC.

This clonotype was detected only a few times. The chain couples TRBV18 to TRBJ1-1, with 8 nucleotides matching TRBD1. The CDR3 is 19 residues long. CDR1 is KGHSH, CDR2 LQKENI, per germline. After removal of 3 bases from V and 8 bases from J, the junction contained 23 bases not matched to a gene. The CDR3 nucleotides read TGTGCCAGCTCACCGCGGGGGTCCCTGGCCGGACAGGGAAAGAAGGAAGCTTTCTTT. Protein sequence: CASSPRGSLAGQGKKEAFF.